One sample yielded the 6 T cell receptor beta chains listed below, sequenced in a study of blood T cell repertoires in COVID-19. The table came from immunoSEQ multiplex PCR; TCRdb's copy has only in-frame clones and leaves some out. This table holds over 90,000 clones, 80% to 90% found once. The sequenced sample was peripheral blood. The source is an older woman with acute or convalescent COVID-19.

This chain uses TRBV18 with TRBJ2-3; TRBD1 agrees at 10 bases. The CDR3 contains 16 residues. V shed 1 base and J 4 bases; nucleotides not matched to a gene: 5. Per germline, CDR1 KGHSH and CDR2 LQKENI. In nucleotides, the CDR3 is TGTGCCAGCTCACCACTTGGGACAGGGGAGGCAGATACGCAGTATTTT. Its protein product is CASSPLGTGEADTQYF.

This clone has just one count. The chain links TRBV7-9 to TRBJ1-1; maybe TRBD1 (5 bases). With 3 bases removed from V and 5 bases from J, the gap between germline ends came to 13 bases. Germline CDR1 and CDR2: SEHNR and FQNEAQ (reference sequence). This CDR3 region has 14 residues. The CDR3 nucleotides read TGTGCCAGCAGCTTGCTCCAGGGAGGGACTGAAGCTTTCTTT. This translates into CASSLLQGGTEAFF. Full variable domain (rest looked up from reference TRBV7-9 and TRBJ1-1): DTGVSQNPRHKITKRGQNVTFRCDPISEHNRLYWYRQTLGQGPEFLTYFQNEAQLEKSRLLSDRFSAERPKGSFSTLEIQRTEQGDSAMYLCASSLLQGGTEAFFGQGTRLTVV.

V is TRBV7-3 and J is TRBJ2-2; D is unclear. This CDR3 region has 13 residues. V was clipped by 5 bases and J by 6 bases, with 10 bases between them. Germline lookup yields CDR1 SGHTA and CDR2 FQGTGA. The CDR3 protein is CASSGQTPGELFF. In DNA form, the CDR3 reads TGTGCCAGCAGCGGGCAGACCCCCGGGGAGCTGTTTTTT.

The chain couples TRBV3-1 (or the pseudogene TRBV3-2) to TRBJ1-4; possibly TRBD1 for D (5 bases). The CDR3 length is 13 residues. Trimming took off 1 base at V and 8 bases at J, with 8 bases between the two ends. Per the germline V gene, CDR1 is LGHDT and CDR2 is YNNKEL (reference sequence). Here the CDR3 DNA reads TGTGCCAGCAGCCAAGGGGGCGCGGAAAAACTGTTTTTT. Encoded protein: CASSQGGAEKLFF.

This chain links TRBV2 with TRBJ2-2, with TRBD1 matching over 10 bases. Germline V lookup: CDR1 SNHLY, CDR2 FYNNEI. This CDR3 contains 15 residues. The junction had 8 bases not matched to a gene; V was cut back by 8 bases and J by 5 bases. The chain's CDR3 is CASVAGTGVTGELFF. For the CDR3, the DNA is TGTGCCAGCGTAGCCGGGACAGGGGTTACCGGGGAGCTGTTTTTT.

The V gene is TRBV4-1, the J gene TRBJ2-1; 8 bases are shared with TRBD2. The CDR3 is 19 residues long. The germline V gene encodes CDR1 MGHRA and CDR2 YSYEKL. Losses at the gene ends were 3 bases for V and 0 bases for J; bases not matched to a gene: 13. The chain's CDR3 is CASSHPGLAIKYSYNEQFF. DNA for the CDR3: TGCGCCAGCAGCCATCCCGGACTAGCTATTAAGTACTCCTACAATGAGCAGTTCTTC.